A single sample is the source of the 18 T cell receptor beta chains below, sequenced in a study of shared clonotypes between healthy human individuals. Some clones are missing from TCRdb's copy, which holds only in-frame ones; the method was immunoSEQ multiplex PCR. The table lists around 1.4 million clones, approximately 98.5% of them singletons. The sequenced sample was naive CD4+ T cells sorted from blood. Subset defined: CD45RA+ positively selected. The receptor set was obtained from a man aged 25 to 40 in good health.

Comments on this clone: In the same sample, other DNA sequences code for this CDR3. This chain connects TRBV18 to TRBJ1-5; no firm D call. CDR1 and CDR2 (germline): KGHSH, LQKENI. With 2 bases removed from V and 3 bases from J, the gap between germline ends came to 2 bases. The CDR3 covers 12 residues. As DNA, the CDR3 is TGTGCCAGCTCACCAGCCAATCAGCCCCAGCATTTT. It specifies CASSPANQPQHF.

V is TRBV4-1 and J is TRBJ2-1; D is unresolved. V lost 0 bases and J lost 8, with 11 bases in between. Germline CDR1 MGHRA, CDR2 YSYEKL. This CDR3 has 14 amino acids. CDR3 residues: CASSQERGKDEQFF. The CDR3 DNA sequence: TGCGCCAGCAGCCAAGAACGTGGGAAGGATGAGCAGTTCTTC.

The chain joins TRBV5-1 to TRBJ1-2; D is unresolved. The CDR3 consists of 11 residues. The V end was cut by 7 bases, the J end by 2 bases, with 6 bases between. Per germline, CDR1 SGHRS and CDR2 YFSETQ. As DNA, the CDR3 is TGCGCCAGCGGCGAGAACTATGGCTACACCTTC. It yields the protein CASGENYGYTF.

The V and J genes are TRBV5-4 and TRBJ2-3, with 11 bases fitting TRBD2. Germline trimming cut 1 base from V and 0 bases from J; bases unmatched to any gene: 7. The CDR3 contains 18 residues. From germline, CDR1 is SGHNT and CDR2 YYREEE (reference sequence). The CDR3 region has the DNA TGTGCCAGCAGCTTGCGGCTAGCGGGAGGTGCTAGCACAGATACGCAGTATTTT. Translating gives CASSLRLAGGASTDTQYF.

The rearrangement joins TRBV5-1 to TRBJ2-7, with 8 bases that match TRBD1. Germline CDR1 and CDR2: SGHRS and YFSETQ. The CDR3 loop spans 14 amino acids. J lost 2 bases, V lost 4 bases, and 5 bases had no gene match. The CDR3 DNA reads TGCGCCAGCAGCCTGACAGGGGACCCCTACGAGCAGTACTTC. Residues: CASSLTGDPYEQYF.

The chain has TRBV18 and TRBJ2-5; tentative D call: TRBD1 (6 bases). Looked up from germline, CDR1 is KGHSH and CDR2 is LQKENI. The CDR3 extends over 13 amino acids. The V gene lost 5 bases and the J gene lost 4 bases, with 11 bases spanning the gap. The CDR3 loop reads CASSDRLGETQYF. CDR3 DNA sequence: TGTGCCAGCTCAGACAGGTTGGGAGAGACCCAGTACTTC.

The V call is TRBV11-2, the J call TRBJ1-1; a weak D match, TRBD1 (6 bases). Trimming stripped 3 bases from V and 9 bases from J, with 17 bases between. The V gene's germline CDR1 is SGHAT and CDR2 FQNNGV. The CDR3 has 14 residues. In DNA form, the CDR3 reads TGTGCCAGCAGCTTTACCTTCGGACAGAAAAAAGCTTTCTTT. Translation: CASSFTFGQKKAFF.

The J gene is TRBJ2-2, the V gene TRBV28, with TRBD2 as a possible D gene (6 bases). The CDR3 is 15 amino acids. V shed 3 bases and J shed 6 bases, with 14 bases lying between them. Germline V gene sequence: CDR1 MDHEN, CDR2 SYDVKM. DNA for the CDR3: TGTGCCAGCAGTTTCCGGGGGAGCAGCTCCGGGGAGCTGTTTTTT. Its protein is CASSFRGSSSGELFF.

The CDR3 nucleotides read TGTGCCTGGGGTGACCGGGAACTGTTTTTT. It translates to CAWGDRELFF. The genes are TRBV30 and TRBJ1-4, with D hard to call. The CDR3 contains 10 residues. V dropped 5 bases and J dropped 12 bases, with 10 bases sitting between them. Germline lookup yields CDR1 GTSNPN and CDR2 SVGIG (reference sequence).

The DNA of the CDR3 is TGTGCCAGTAGTGTCAGGACAGGCCCAACCTACGAGCAGTACTTC. This encodes CASSVRTGPTYEQYF. The chain joins TRBV19 to TRBJ2-7, with TRBD1 identical over 7 bases. With V trimmed by 5 bases and J by 2 bases, 9 bases remained unmatched. This CDR3 comprises 15 residues. Germline V CDR1 and CDR2: LNHDA, SQIVND (reference sequence).

The chain is built from TRBV6-1 and TRBJ2-1, with D tentatively TRBD1 (5 bases). The V gene's germline CDR1 is MNHNS and CDR2 SASEGT. This CDR3 contains 14 residues. Trimming cost V 0 bases and J 15 bases, with 18 bases left between them. As DNA, the CDR3 is TGTGCCAGCAGTGAAGCGCTGACAGTGGCCCGGCGGTTCTTC. The encoded protein is CASSEALTVARRFF.

The CDR3 region is CAISEGSLSGGNTIYF. The CDR3 DNA reads TGTGCCATCAGTGAGGGCAGCTTGTCGGGGGGAAACACCATATATTTT. J is TRBJ1-3 and V is TRBV10-3; no reliable D call. CDR1 and CDR2 (germline): ENHRY, SYGVKD. V shed 2 bases and J shed 4 bases, with 15 bases lying between them. The CDR3 is 16 residues long.

On this clone: The sample carries other DNA sequences with the same CDR3. The rearrangement joins TRBV5-1 to TRBJ1-1; D gene ambiguous. CDR1 and CDR2 (germline): SGHRS, YFSETQ. V lost 1 base to trimming and J lost 2 bases, with 9 bases between them. CDR3 size: 14 residues. The CDR3 nucleotides read TGCGCCAGCAGCTTGTTCGCGGGAAACACTGAAGCTTTCTTT. Amino acids: CASSLFAGNTEAFF.

CDR3 DNA sequence: TGCGCCAGCAGCTTCCGGGTGGGTATCTCCTACAATGAGCAGTTCTTC. Its translation is CASSFRVGISYNEQFF. This chain connects TRBV5-1 to TRBJ2-1, with D unclear. Trimming removed 2 bases at V and 0 bases at J, with 12 bases between. This CDR3 comprises 16 residues. Germline CDR1 reads SGHRS; CDR2 reads YFSETQ.

The V and J genes are TRBV20-1 and TRBJ1-2; D is uncertain. Trimming left V 8 bases short and J 2 bases short, with 9 bases between. Germline values: CDR1 DFQATT, CDR2 SNEGSKA (reference sequence). The CDR3 consists of 11 residues. The CDR3 DNA follows: TGCAGTTCGACGGAGAACTATGGCTACACCTTC. Amino acids: CSSTENYGYTF.

The rearrangement uses TRBV4-1 and TRBJ2-7; 8 bases are shared with TRBD1. CDR1 is MGHRA and CDR2 is YSYEKL in the germline V gene. This CDR3 contains 16 residues. V lost 0 bases and J lost 2; bases outside the gene matches: 6. The CDR3 region is CASSQDGTGRTYEQYF. In DNA, the CDR3 is TGCGCCAGCAGCCAAGATGGGACAGGCAGGACCTACGAGCAGTACTTC.

The chain is built from TRBV5-6 and TRBJ1-2; D remains unclear. Germline V gene sequence: CDR1 SGHDT, CDR2 YYEEEE. V lost 4 bases and J 5 bases, leaving 21 bases between the germline ends. The CDR3 extends over 16 amino acids. The CDR3 DNA reads TGTGCCAGCAGCCCCGGGGTTCTGAGGCTACCTTATGGCTACACCTTC. This encodes CASSPGVLRLPYGYTF. Full variable domain (rest looked up from reference TRBV5-6 and TRBJ1-2): DAGVTQSPTHLIKTRGQQVTLRCSPKSGHDTVSWYQQALGQGPQFIFQYYEEEERQRGNFPDRFSGHQFPNYSSELNVNALLLGDSALYLCASSPGVLRLPYGYTFGSGTRLTVV.

V and J are TRBV6-5 and TRBJ2-1; no reliable D call. V lost 5 bases and J lost 3, with 8 bases in between. The CDR3 covers 13 residues. CDR1 is MNHEY and CDR2 is SVGAGI in the germline V gene. CDR3 protein: CASSRRFYNEQFF. Here the CDR3 DNA reads TGTGCCAGCAGTCGTCGATTCTACAATGAGCAGTTCTTC.